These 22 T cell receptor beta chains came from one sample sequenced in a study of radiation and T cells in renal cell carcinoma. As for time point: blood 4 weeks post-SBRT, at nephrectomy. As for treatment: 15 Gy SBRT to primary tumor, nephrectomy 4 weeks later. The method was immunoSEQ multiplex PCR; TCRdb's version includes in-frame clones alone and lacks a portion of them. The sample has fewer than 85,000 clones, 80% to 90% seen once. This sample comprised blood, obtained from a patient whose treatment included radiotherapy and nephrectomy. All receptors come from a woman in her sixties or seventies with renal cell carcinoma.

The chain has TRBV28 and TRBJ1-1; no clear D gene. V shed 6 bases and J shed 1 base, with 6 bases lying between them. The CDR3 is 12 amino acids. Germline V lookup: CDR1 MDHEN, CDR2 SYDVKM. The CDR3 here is CASRVGNTEAFF. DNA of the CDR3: TGTGCCAGCAGAGTAGGGAACACTGAAGCTTTCTTT.

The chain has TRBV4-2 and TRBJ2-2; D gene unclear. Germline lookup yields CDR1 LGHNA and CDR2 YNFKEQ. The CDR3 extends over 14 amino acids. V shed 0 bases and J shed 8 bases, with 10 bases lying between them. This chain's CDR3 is CASSQDEVTGELFF. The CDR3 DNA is TGTGCCAGCAGCCAAGATGAGGTGACTGGGGAGCTGTTTTTT.

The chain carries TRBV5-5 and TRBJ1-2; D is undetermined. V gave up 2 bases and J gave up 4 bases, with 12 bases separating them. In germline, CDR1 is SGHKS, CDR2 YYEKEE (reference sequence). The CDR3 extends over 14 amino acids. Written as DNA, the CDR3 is TGTGCCAGCAGCTTTAATGGGGAGGTCTATGGCTACACCTTC. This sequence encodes CASSFNGEVYGYTF.

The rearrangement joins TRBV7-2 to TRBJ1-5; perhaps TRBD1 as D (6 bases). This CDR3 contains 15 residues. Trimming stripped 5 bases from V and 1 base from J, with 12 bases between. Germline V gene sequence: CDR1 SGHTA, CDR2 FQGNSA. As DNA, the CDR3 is TGTGCCAGCAGCCCAGGAGGGGGGAGCAATCAGCCCCAGCATTTT. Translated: CASSPGGGSNQPQHF. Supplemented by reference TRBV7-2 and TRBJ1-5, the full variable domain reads GAGVSQSPSNKVTEKGKDVELRCDPISGHTALYWYRQSLGQGLEFLIYFQGNSAPDKSGLPSDRFSAERTGGSVSTLTIQRTQQEDSAVYLCASSPGGGSNQPQHFGDGTRLSIL.

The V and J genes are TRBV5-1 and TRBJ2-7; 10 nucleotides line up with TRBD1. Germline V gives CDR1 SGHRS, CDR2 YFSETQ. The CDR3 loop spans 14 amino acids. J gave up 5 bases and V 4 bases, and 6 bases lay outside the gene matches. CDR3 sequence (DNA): TGCGCCAGCAGCCTCCGACAGGGGGCGGACGAGCAGTACTTC. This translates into CASSLRQGADEQYF.

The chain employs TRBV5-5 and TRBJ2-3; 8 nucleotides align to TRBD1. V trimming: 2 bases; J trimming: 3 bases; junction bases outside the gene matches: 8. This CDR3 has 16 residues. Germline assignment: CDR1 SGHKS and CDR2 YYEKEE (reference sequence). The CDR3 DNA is TGTGCCAGCAGCTTACTCGGACAGGGAAGTACAGATACGCAGTATTTT. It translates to CASSLLGQGSTDTQYF.

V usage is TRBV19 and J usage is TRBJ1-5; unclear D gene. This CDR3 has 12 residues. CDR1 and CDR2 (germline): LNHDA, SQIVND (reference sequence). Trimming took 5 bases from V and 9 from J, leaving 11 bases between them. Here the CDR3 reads CASSSQPTPQHF. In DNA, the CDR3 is TGTGCCAGTAGTTCACAGCCTACGCCCCAGCATTTT.

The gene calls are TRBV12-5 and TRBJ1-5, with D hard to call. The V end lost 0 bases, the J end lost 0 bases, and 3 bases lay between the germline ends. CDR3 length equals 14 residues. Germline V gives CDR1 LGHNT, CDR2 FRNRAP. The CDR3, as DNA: TGTGCTAGTGGTTTGGTTAATAGCAATCAGCCCCAGCATTTT. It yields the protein CASGLVNSNQPQHF.

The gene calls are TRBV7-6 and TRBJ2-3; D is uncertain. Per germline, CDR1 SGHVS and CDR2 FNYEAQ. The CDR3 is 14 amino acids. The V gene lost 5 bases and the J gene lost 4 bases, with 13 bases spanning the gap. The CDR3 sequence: CASSLIRAPDTQYF. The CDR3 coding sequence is TGTGCCAGCAGCCTCATCCGGGCCCCAGATACGCAGTATTTT.

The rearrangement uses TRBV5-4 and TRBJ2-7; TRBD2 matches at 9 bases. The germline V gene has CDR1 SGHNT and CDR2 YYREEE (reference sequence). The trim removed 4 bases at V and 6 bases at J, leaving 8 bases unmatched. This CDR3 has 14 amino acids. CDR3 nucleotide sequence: TGTGCCAGCAGCCTAGCGGGGCCCCAGCTCGAGCAGTACTTC. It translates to CASSLAGPQLEQYF.

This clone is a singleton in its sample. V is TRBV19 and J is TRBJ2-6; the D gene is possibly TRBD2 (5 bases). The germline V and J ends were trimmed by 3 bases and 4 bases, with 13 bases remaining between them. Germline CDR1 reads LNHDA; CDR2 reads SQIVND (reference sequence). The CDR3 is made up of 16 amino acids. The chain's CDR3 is CASSIDRGSGANVLTF. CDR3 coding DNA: TGTGCCAGTAGTATCGATCGAGGGTCCGGGGCCAACGTCCTGACTTTC.

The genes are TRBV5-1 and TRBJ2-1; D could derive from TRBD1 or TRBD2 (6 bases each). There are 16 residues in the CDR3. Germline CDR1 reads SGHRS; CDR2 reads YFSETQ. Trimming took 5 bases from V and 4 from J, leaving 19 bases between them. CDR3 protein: CASRPGGGMGYNEQFF. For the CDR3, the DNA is TGCGCCAGCAGACCCGGAGGGGGAATGGGGTACAATGAGCAGTTCTTC.

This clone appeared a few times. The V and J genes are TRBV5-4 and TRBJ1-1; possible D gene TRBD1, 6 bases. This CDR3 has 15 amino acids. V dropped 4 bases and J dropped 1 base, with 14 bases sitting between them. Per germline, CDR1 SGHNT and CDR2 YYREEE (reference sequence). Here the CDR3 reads CASSRVGGANTEAFF. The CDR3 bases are TGTGCCAGCAGCCGAGTGGGGGGCGCGAACACTGAAGCTTTCTTT.

The CDR3 loop reads CASSYGGGPSYEQYF. CDR3 bases: TGTGCCAGCAGTTACGGAGGGGGGCCCTCCTACGAGCAGTACTTC. The V gene is TRBV6-5, the J gene TRBJ2-7; D might be TRBD1 or TRBD2, each matching 6 bases. V was clipped by 2 bases and J by 0 bases, with 11 bases between them. The CDR3 is made up of 15 amino acids. CDR1 is MNHEY and CDR2 is SVGAGI in the germline V gene.

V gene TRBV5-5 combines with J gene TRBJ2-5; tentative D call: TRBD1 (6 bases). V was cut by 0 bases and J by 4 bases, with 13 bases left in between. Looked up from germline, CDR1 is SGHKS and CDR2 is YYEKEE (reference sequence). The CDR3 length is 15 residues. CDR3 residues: CASSLVQGFGETQYF. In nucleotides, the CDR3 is TGTGCCAGCAGCTTGGTCCAGGGGTTCGGAGAGACCCAGTACTTC. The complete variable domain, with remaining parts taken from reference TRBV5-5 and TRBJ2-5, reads DAGVTQSPTHLIKTRGQQVTLRCSPISGHKSVSWYQQVLGQGPQFIFQYYEKEERGRGNFPDRFSARQFPNYSSELNVNALLLGDSALYLCASSLVQGFGETQYFGPGTRLLVL.

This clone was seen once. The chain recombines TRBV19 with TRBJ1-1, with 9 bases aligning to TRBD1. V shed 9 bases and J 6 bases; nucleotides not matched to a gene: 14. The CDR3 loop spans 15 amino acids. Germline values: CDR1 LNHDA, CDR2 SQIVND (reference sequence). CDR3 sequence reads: CASSFRRQGVPEAFF. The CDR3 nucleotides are TGTGCCAGCTCGTTCCGTAGACAGGGGGTCCCTGAAGCTTTCTTT.

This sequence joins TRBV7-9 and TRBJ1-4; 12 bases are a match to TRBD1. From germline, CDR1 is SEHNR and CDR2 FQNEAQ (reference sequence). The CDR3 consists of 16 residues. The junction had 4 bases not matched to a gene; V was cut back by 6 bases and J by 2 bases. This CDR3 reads CASRTGTGGTNEKLFF. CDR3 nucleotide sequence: TGTGCCAGCAGAACGGGGACAGGGGGCACTAATGAAAAACTGTTTTTT.

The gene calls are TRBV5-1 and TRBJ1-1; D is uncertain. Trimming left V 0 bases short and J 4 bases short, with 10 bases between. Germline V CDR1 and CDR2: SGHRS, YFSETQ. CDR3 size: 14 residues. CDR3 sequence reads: CASSLGAGSTEAFF. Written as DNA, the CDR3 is TGCGCCAGCAGCTTGGGAGCGGGGAGCACTGAAGCTTTCTTT.

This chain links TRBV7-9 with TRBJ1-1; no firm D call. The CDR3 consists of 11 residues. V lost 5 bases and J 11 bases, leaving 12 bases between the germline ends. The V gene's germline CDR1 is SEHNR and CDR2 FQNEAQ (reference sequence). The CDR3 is CASSHEAEAFF. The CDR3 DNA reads TGTGCCAGCAGCCACGAGGCGGAGGCTTTCTTT.

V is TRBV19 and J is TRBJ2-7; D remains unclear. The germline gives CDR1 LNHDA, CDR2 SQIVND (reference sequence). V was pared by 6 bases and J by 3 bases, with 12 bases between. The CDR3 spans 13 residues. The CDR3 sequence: CASRPSADYEQYF. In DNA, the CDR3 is TGTGCCAGTAGGCCGTCGGCAGACTACGAGCAGTACTTC.

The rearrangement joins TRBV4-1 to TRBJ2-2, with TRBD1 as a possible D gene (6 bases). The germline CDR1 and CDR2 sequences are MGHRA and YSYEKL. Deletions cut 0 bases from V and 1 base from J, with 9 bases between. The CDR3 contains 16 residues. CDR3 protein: CASSQETGRNTGELFF. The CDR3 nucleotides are TGCGCCAGCAGCCAAGAAACAGGGAGGAACACCGGGGAGCTGTTTTTT.

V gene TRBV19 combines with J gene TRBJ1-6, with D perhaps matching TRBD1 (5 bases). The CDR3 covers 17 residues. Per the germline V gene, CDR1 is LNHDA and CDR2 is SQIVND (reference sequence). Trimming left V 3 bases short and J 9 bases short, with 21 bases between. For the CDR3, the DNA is TGTGCCAGTAGTATCGGTACTGGGCAGGGAAGGTTTTCACCCCTCCACTTT. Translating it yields CASSIGTGQGRFSPLHF.